This TCR beta chain was recorded in a study of blood T cell repertoires in COVID-19. Study context: COVID-19 samples, acute and convalescent, were from the United States, Italy and Spain. T cells, B-cell-depleted T cells, or PBMCs supplied cDNA or gDNA.

Trimming removed 2 bases at V and 3 bases at J, with 8 bases between. CDR3 size: 13 residues. Per germline, CDR1 SGHRS and CDR2 YFSETQ. This clone was seen a single time. Authors' methods: Reference gene primer amplification gave nucleated cell count estimates. TCRdb keeps only in-frame clones here, not all; method: immunoSEQ multiplex PCR. From that table come the V and J calls and clone size; the DNA was used to work out D and trimming. The sample has 250,000 or so clones, about 85% seen once. Sequenced sample: peripheral blood. The V call is TRBV5-1, the J call TRBJ1-2; D is uncertain. The receptor was isolated from a man aged 55 to 70 with acute or convalescent COVID-19. The CDR3 DNA reads TGCGCCAGCAGCTTCAGGAGGGACTATGGCTACACCTTC. The encoded protein is CASSFRRDYGYTF.